The sequence of this T cell receptor (beta chain) was determined in a study of glioma-infiltrating T cells. Regarding the study as a whole: Very few CDR3 sequences were shared between tissue and blood. Gliomas, especially low-grade, showed above-expected tissue-blood divergence; non-neoplastic patients showed below.

This CDR3 is 13 amino acids long. V was clipped by 2 bases and J by 5 bases, with 9 bases between them. Per germline, CDR1 MNHEY and CDR2 SVGAGI. This clonotype was observed at least ten times. The antigen remains undetermined. The iRepertoire nested amplicon-rescue multiplex PCR amplified TCR alpha and beta CDR3s from RNA. For one-step reverse transcription and amplification, about 90-400 ng of tissue mRNA or PBMC total RNA was used. TCRdb called the multiplex PCR reads again in MiXCR, with one record for every CDR3 protein. The sample contains fewer than 200,000 distinct CDR3 sequences, 30% to 40% of which appear only once.

The sequence was obtained from a human donor with low-grade glioma or glioblastoma, undergoing nonglioma brain surgery, or in good health (not recorded which). What was sequenced was glioma tissue, nonneoplastic brain tissue, or PBMCs (not recorded which). This sequence joins TRBV6-5 and TRBJ2-5; D call uncertain. The CDR3 DNA reads as TGTGCCAGCAGTTACACCAAATGGGAGACCCAGTACTTC. The encoded protein is CASSYTKWETQYF.